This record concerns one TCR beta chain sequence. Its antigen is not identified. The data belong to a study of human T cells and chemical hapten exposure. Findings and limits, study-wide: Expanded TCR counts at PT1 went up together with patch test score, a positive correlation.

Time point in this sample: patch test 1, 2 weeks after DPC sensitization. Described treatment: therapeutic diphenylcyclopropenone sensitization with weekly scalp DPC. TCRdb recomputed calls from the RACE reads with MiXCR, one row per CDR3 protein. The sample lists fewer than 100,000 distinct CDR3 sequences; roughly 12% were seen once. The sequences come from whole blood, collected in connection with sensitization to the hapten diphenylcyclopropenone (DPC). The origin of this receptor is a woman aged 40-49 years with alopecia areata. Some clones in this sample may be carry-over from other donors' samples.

The CDR3 DNA follows: TGTGCCAGCAGCTTTGGACTCAAAGGAGAGCAGTACTTC. As protein: CASSFGLKGEQYF. The chain couples TRBV5-5 to TRBJ2-7; perhaps TRBD2 as D (5 bases). Germline-derived CDR1 and CDR2 are SGHKS and YYEKEE (reference sequence). CDR3 length equals 13 residues. Trimming removed 2 bases at V and 7 bases at J, with 13 bases between. Combining the CDR3 with reference TRBV5-5 and TRBJ2-7 gives the whole variable domain DAGVTQSPTHLIKTRGQQVTLRCSPISGHKSVSWYQQVLGQGPQFIFQYYEKEERGRGNFPDRFSARQFPNYSSELNVNALLLGDSALYLCASSFGLKGEQYFGPGTRLTVT.